Detailed here is one T cell receptor (beta chain). This specimen belongs to a study of somatic mutations in cytotoxic T cells in rheumatoid arthritis. CDR3 size: 15 residues. CDR1 MNHEY and CDR2 SMNVEV come from the germline V gene (reference sequence). V lost 7 bases and J lost 2; bases outside the gene matches: 10. Sequencing used immunoSEQ multiplex PCR; TCRdb keeps in-frame clones, though not all of them. The repertoire holds tens of thousands of clones, approximately 84% seen once, with about 3.4% in the top ten. Sequenced: CD8+ T cells sorted from blood. This chain connects TRBV27 to TRBJ1-2, with 7 bases aligning to TRBD1. This TCR was recovered from a man aged 35 to 55 in good health. CDR3 sequence reads: CASTPEAGGNYGYTF. The CDR3 region has the DNA TGTGCCAGCACCCCAGAGGCAGGGGGAAACTATGGCTACACCTTC.